This passage covers 32 T cell receptor beta chains from one sample sequenced in a study of CD8+CD57+ T cells in acquired aplastic anemia. The TCR beta profiling, which covered VDJ combination and CDR3 sequence, was carried out using genomic DNA as the template. From the reads, TCRdb called clonotypes with MiXCR, one entry per CDR3 protein. The table has some 200,000 distinct CDR3 sequences, 55% to 65% seen once. Sequencing involved patients with CD8+CD57+ cell expansion previously shown by flow cytometry. Sequenced: sorted CD4+, CD8+, or CD8+CD57+ T cells (not recorded which) from PBMCs. The receptors stem from a human donor with aplastic anemia.

The rearrangement links TRBV7-9 to TRBJ2-5; TRBD2 aligns across 10 bases. Trimming at V came to 5 bases and at J to 2 bases, leaving 5 bases not matched to a gene. Germline V gene sequence: CDR1 SEHNR, CDR2 FQNEAQ (reference sequence). This CDR3 spans 15 amino acids. CDR3 DNA sequence: TGTGCCAGCAGCGTAGGAGCGGGAGGGCAAGAGACCCAGTACTTC. Protein product: CASSVGAGGQETQYF.

This clonotype showed up just a few times. The chain combines TRBV20-1 with TRBJ2-5; D possibly corresponds to TRBD2 (6 bases). The germline CDR1 and CDR2 sequences are DFQATT and SNEGSKA (reference sequence). The CDR3 length is 13 residues. The V gene lost 3 bases and the J gene lost 7 bases, with 15 bases spanning the gap. This chain's CDR3 is CSARAGTGGTQYF. DNA of the CDR3: TGCAGTGCTAGGGCAGGGACTGGGGGGACCCAGTACTTC.

This chain connects TRBV29-1 to TRBJ2-2, with D possibly being TRBD1 or TRBD2 (5 bases each). Trimming removed 6 bases at V and 0 bases at J, with 17 bases between. CDR1 SQVTM and CDR2 ANQGSEA come from the germline V gene. CDR3 length: 16 amino acids. The CDR3 sequence: CSVQDRGATNTGELFF. The DNA for the CDR3 is TGCAGCGTCCAAGATCGAGGGGCTACGAACACCGGGGAGCTGTTTTTT.

The V and J genes are TRBV9 and TRBJ2-3; 9 bases fit TRBD2. This CDR3 is built from 17 residues. V lost 0 bases to trimming and J lost 1 base; unmatched junction nucleotides: 6. Looked up from germline, CDR1 is SGDLS and CDR2 is YYNGEE. The CDR3 DNA sequence: TGTGCCAGCAGCGTAGCTTTAGCGGGGGCCCGCACAGATACGCAGTATTTT. Residues: CASSVALAGARTDTQYF.

This clonotype was recorded a few times. V gene TRBV24-1 combines with J gene TRBJ2-5, with D hard to call. The germline gives CDR1 KGHDR, CDR2 SFDVKD. The germline V and J ends were trimmed by 5 bases and 3 bases, with 15 bases remaining between them. This CDR3 has 15 residues. CDR3 loop: CATSVFGDSKETQYF. The CDR3, as DNA: TGTGCCACCAGTGTCTTCGGAGACTCTAAAGAGACCCAGTACTTC.

This clonotype was observed many times. The chain combines TRBV11-2 with TRBJ2-7; 7 bases match TRBD1. V lost 4 bases and J lost 3; bases outside the gene matches: 12. This CDR3 is 16 amino acids long. Per the germline V gene, CDR1 is SGHAT and CDR2 is FQNNGV. CDR3 nucleotide sequence: TGTGCCAGCAGCTACCGATCCGGGACAGAGGTCTACGAGCAGTACTTC. Encoded protein: CASSYRSGTEVYEQYF.

The J gene is TRBJ2-2, the V gene TRBV20-1, with TRBD1 matching 11 bases. The germline V gene has CDR1 DFQATT and CDR2 SNEGSKA (reference sequence). Unmatched junction bases numbered 5, after V lost 6 bases and J lost 5 bases. The CDR3 runs 14 residues. The CDR3 DNA reads as TGCAGTGCCGCGGGGACAGGGGGGACCGGGGAGCTGTTTTTT. This sequence encodes CSAAGTGGTGELFF.

The chain uses TRBV20-1 and TRBJ2-5, with D hard to call. The germline CDR1 and CDR2 sequences are DFQATT and SNEGSKA (reference sequence). V was cut by 7 bases and J by 7 bases, with 13 bases left in between. The CDR3 is made up of 11 amino acids. CDR3 sequence reads: CSEDGRGTQYF. The CDR3 DNA is TGCAGTGAGGACGGCCGTGGGACCCAGTACTTC.

This chain connects TRBV4-3 to TRBJ2-7, with D perhaps TRBD1 (5 bases). CDR1 is LGHNA, CDR2 YSLEER, per germline. The CDR3 is made up of 16 amino acids. The V end lost 0 bases, the J end lost 3 bases, and 15 bases lay between the germline ends. CDR3 coding DNA: TGCGCCAGCAGCCAAGAAGGACCCAGGGCTGGCTACGAGCAGTACTTC. This encodes CASSQEGPRAGYEQYF.

The table lists this clonotype with a count of one. V gene TRBV6-5 combines with J gene TRBJ1-1; D not certain. CDR3 length: 11 amino acids. V gave up 7 bases and J gave up 7 bases, with 10 bases separating them. Germline values: CDR1 MNHEY, CDR2 SVGAGI. CDR3 residues: CASKSTIEAFF. CDR3 coding DNA: TGTGCCAGCAAGAGCACCATTGAAGCTTTCTTT.

The chain combines TRBV2 with TRBJ1-3; D is possibly TRBD1 (6 bases). CDR3 length equals 16 residues. CDR1 is SNHLY, CDR2 FYNNEI, per germline. V gave up 4 bases and J gave up 0 bases, with 13 bases separating them. The CDR3 reads CASSVGDNLSGNTIYF. The CDR3 coding sequence is TGTGCCAGCAGTGTTGGGGACAACCTCTCTGGAAACACCATATATTTT.

The gene calls are TRBV20-1 and TRBJ2-3, with 11 bases matching TRBD2. The CDR3 has 13 amino acids. CDR1 is DFQATT and CDR2 is SNEGSKA in the germline V gene (reference sequence). V gave up 5 bases and J gave up 8 bases; unmatched junction bases: 6. CDR3 sequence reads: CSASGLAGLTQYF. CDR3 DNA sequence: TGCAGTGCTTCAGGACTAGCGGGTCTTACGCAGTATTTT.

The J gene is TRBJ2-5, the V gene TRBV30; D call uncertain. Germline loops: CDR1 GTSNPN, CDR2 SVGIG (reference sequence). The V and J ends lost 4 bases and 4 bases respectively, with 7 bases between them. CDR3 length: 11 amino acids. DNA for the CDR3: TGTGCCTGGATAAGGGCAGAGACCCAGTACTTC. Translated: CAWIRAETQYF.

The V call is TRBV7-2, the J call TRBJ2-2, with D unresolved. The CDR3 runs 15 residues. From germline, CDR1 is SGHTA and CDR2 FQGNSA. V was trimmed by 5 bases and J by 7 bases, leaving 17 bases between them. CDR3 sequence (DNA): TGTGCCAGCAGCCCAGAGGTCTCCTCAGGCGGGGAGCTGTTTTTT. As protein: CASSPEVSSGGELFF.

The rearrangement links TRBV20-1 to TRBJ1-6; D uncertain. Trimming removed 5 bases at V and 4 bases at J, with 12 bases between. Germline CDR1 DFQATT, CDR2 SNEGSKA (reference sequence). The CDR3 loop spans 14 amino acids. CDR3 amino acids: CSAPGRNYNSPLHF. CDR3 nucleotide sequence: TGCAGTGCTCCTGGACGGAATTATAATTCACCCCTCCACTTT.

This clonotype has only one observation. J is TRBJ2-1 and V is TRBV2, with 7 bases identical to TRBD1. The length of the CDR3 is 14 residues. The V segment lost 6 bases and the J segment 5 bases; nucleotides outside the gene matches: 7. Per germline, CDR1 SNHLY and CDR2 FYNNEI. For the CDR3, the DNA is TGTGCCAGCAGGGGTGAGGGGGCCAACAATGAGCAGTTCTTC. Amino acid sequence: CASRGEGANNEQFF.

The gene calls are TRBV5-1 and TRBJ2-2; D ambiguous. Germline CDR1 SGHRS, CDR2 YFSETQ. V dropped 2 bases and J dropped 8 bases, with 13 bases sitting between them. This CDR3 comprises 14 residues. The DNA for the CDR3 is TGCGCCAGCAGCTTAACCGCCAGAAGAGGGGAGCTGTTTTTT. This codes for CASSLTARRGELFF. Using reference TRBV5-1 and TRBJ2-2 for the parts outside the CDR3, the full variable domain is KAGVTQTPRYLIKTRGQQVTLSCSPISGHRSVSWYQQTPGQGLQFLFEYFSETQRNKGNFPGRFSGRQFSNSRSEMNVSTLELGDSALYLCASSLTARRGELFFGEGSRLTVL.

This clonotype has just a few counts. The chain employs TRBV20-1 and TRBJ1-5, with TRBD1 identical over 7 bases. Unmatched junction bases numbered 1, after V lost 6 bases and J lost 2 bases. This CDR3 contains 12 residues. Germline assignment: CDR1 DFQATT and CDR2 SNEGSKA (reference sequence). The CDR3 coding sequence is TGCAGTGCCGGACAGGGCAATCAGCCCCAGCATTTT. It encodes CSAGQGNQPQHF.

This clonotype has a count of ten or more. The chain recombines TRBV7-9 with TRBJ1-1, with TRBD1 identical over 7 bases. The CDR3 is made up of 19 amino acids. Germline V gene data show CDR1 as SEHNR and CDR2 as FQNEAQ (reference sequence). After removal of 5 bases from V and 0 bases from J, the junction contained 18 bases not matched to a gene. This CDR3 reads CASSQEPGRGGPMNTEAFF. CDR3 coding DNA: TGTGCCAGCAGCCAAGAACCTGGCAGGGGGGGACCAATGAACACTGAAGCTTTCTTT.

The chain is built from TRBV5-1 and TRBJ2-3; TRBD1 might be the D (5 bases). Trimming cost V 4 bases and J 1 base, with 10 bases left between them. CDR1 and CDR2 from the germline V gene are SGHRS and YFSETQ. The CDR3 has 14 amino acids. The CDR3 sequence is CASSQVGRTDTQYF. In nucleotides, the CDR3 is TGCGCCAGCAGCCAGGTGGGGCGCACAGATACGCAGTATTTT.

The V call is TRBV11-2, the J call TRBJ2-1; D is uncertain. The CDR3 sequence is 13 residues long. The V end was cut by 2 bases, the J end by 5 bases, with 7 bases between. Germline assignment: CDR1 SGHAT and CDR2 FQNNGV. CDR3: CASSLTLNNEQFF. The CDR3 DNA sequence: TGTGCCAGCAGCTTAACCCTCAACAATGAGCAGTTCTTC.

This clonotype has more than one count but fewer than ten. The V and J genes are TRBV2 and TRBJ2-7; possibly TRBD1 for D (5 bases). Germline V gene sequence: CDR1 SNHLY, CDR2 FYNNEI. The CDR3 covers 13 residues. V lost 6 bases and J lost 2, with 11 bases in between. The CDR3 nucleotides are TGTGCCAGCAGCACGAGACAGACCTACGAGCAGTACTTC. Protein sequence: CASSTRQTYEQYF.

The genes are TRBV14 and TRBJ2-1; D call uncertain. CDR3 length: 14 amino acids. Germline V lookup: CDR1 SGHDN, CDR2 FVKESK. The V end was cut by 4 bases, the J end by 2 bases, with 9 bases between. This CDR3 reads CASSRLAAYNEQFF. The CDR3, as DNA: TGTGCCAGCAGCCGACTGGCTGCCTACAATGAGCAGTTCTTC. Looking up the rest from reference TRBV14 and TRBJ2-1 gives the full variable domain: EAGVTQFPSHSVIEKGQTVTLRCDPISGHDNLYWYRRVMGKEIKFLLHFVKESKQDESGMPNNRFLAERTGGTYSTLKVQPAELEDSGVYFCASSRLAAYNEQFFGPGTRLTVL.

V usage is TRBV2 and J usage is TRBJ2-1; 8 nucleotides align to TRBD1. V lost 2 bases and J lost 5; bases outside the gene matches: 5. This CDR3 region has 15 residues. Per germline, CDR1 SNHLY and CDR2 FYNNEI. DNA of the CDR3: TGTGCCAGCAGTGAAACAGGGGGGTTTAACAATGAGCAGTTCTTC. Protein: CASSETGGFNNEQFF.

The chain recombines TRBV24-1 with TRBJ2-1; no clear D. The CDR3 is 15 amino acids. Germline V gene data show CDR1 as KGHDR and CDR2 as SFDVKD. V lost 1 base and J 4 bases, leaving 10 bases between the germline ends. The CDR3 DNA sequence: TGTGCCACCAGTGATTTTGGGCACGATTACAATGAGCAGTTCTTC. Residues: CATSDFGHDYNEQFF.

On this clonotype: No conserved phenylalanine or tryptophan ends this CDR3, so it is likely a read error. The chain employs TRBV7-2 and TRBJ1-4, with unresolved D. CDR1 SGHTA and CDR2 FQGNSA come from the germline V gene. The CDR3 extends over 12 amino acids. Deletions cut 4 bases from V and 8 bases from J, with 8 bases between. This CDR3 is CASSWLEEKLFS. CDR3 in DNA: TGTGCCAGCAGCTGGTTGGAAGAAAAACTGTTTTCT.

There are many counts of this clonotype. The rearrangement uses TRBV6-5 and TRBJ1-1, with D uncertain. Germline-derived CDR1 and CDR2 are MNHEY and SVGAGI. With 0 bases removed from V and 4 bases from J, the gap between germline ends came to 6 bases. This CDR3 spans 13 amino acids. CDR3 nucleotides: TGTGCCAGCAGTTACTCTCGGAGCACTGAAGCTTTCTTT. It specifies CASSYSRSTEAFF.

Comments on this clonotype: One end of the junction does not line up with germline, which may come from a read error. V is TRBV10-1 and J is TRBJ2-1, with 9 bases identical to TRBD1. The CDR3 length is 15 residues. Germline V lookup: CDR1 WNHNN, CDR2 SYGVQD (reference sequence). CDR3 DNA: TGTGCCAGCAGTTGGACAGGGGCTCCGTACAATGAGCAGTTCTTC. Its protein is CASSWTGAPYNEQFF.

J is TRBJ2-1 and V is TRBV9, with 11 bases identical to TRBD2. The trim removed 0 bases at V and 5 bases at J, leaving 1 base unmatched. CDR3 length equals 15 residues. The germline CDR1 and CDR2 sequences are SGDLS and YYNGEE. In nucleotides, the CDR3 is TGTGCCAGCAGCGTAGTAGCGGGGGGGCACAATGAGCAGTTCTTC. Its translation is CASSVVAGGHNEQFF.

The genes are TRBV7-9 and TRBJ2-7; D is ambiguous. Germline CDR1 SEHNR, CDR2 FQNEAQ (reference sequence). V was pared by 5 bases and J by 0 bases, with 8 bases between. This CDR3 comprises 13 residues. Here the CDR3 reads CASSVGYSYEQYF. The DNA of the CDR3 is TGTGCCAGCAGCGTCGGATACTCCTACGAGCAGTACTTC.

This chain uses TRBV14 with TRBJ2-3; 9 nucleotides align to TRBD1. The CDR3 loop spans 19 amino acids. CDR1 SGHDN and CDR2 FVKESK come from the germline V gene. The J segment lost 3 bases and the V segment lost 5 bases, leaving 18 bases of the junction unmatched. The CDR3 sequence: CASSSRPGQGLWGTDTQYF. CDR3 coding DNA: TGTGCCAGCAGCTCACGACCGGGACAGGGTTTGTGGGGAACAGATACGCAGTATTTT.

The V gene is TRBV9, the J gene TRBJ2-7, with TRBD1 as a possible D gene (5 bases). Trimming cost V 7 bases and J 0 bases, with 14 bases left between them. The germline V gene encodes CDR1 SGDLS and CDR2 YYNGEE. CDR3 length: 14 amino acids. CDR3 nucleotides: TGTGCCAGCGGTCGTTGGGGCAGCTCCTACGAGCAGTACTTC. Its translation: CASGRWGSSYEQYF.